Presented here are 25 T cell receptor beta chains from one specimen sequenced in a study of blood T cell repertoires in COVID-19. Profiled with immunoSEQ multiplex PCR; TCRdb holds only in-frame clones, not every one. This table has about 72,000 clones, roughly 80% appearing once. The sample was peripheral blood. Source of these receptors: a man in his 60s with acute or convalescent COVID-19.

This CDR3 reads CASSTLLRPYEQYV. The CDR3, as DNA: TGTGCCAGCAGTACCCTATTGAGGCCCTACGAGCAGTACGTC. The gene calls are TRBV6-2 or TRBV6-3 and TRBJ2-7; D remains unclear. Per the germline V gene, CDR1 is MNHEY and CDR2 is SVGEGT. The CDR3 spans 14 residues. V was shortened by 5 bases and J by 2 bases, with 13 bases between the two germline ends.

V usage is TRBV2 and J usage is TRBJ2-1, with D hard to call. Trimming shortened V by 2 bases and J by 5 bases, and 4 bases separated the two germline ends. This CDR3 has 12 amino acids. The germline gives CDR1 SNHLY, CDR2 FYNNEI. The CDR3 sequence is CASSETDNEQFF. For the CDR3, the DNA is TGTGCCAGCAGTGAAACAGACAATGAGCAGTTCTTC.

The rearrangement joins TRBV19 to TRBJ1-6; no reliable D call. Per the germline V gene, CDR1 is LNHDA and CDR2 is SQIVND (reference sequence). The V and J ends lost 5 bases and 9 bases respectively, with 11 bases between them. The CDR3 spans 13 residues. The CDR3 DNA is TGTGCCAGTAGTGAGCAGGTTGGTTCACCCCTCCACTTT. Its protein product is CASSEQVGSPLHF.

V is TRBV5-6 and J is TRBJ2-6; D not resolved. Germline V gene sequence: CDR1 SGHDT, CDR2 YYEEEE. The CDR3 spans 17 residues. V lost 5 bases and J 0 bases, leaving 15 bases between the germline ends. The CDR3 DNA reads TGTGCCAGCAGGCTTGGCAGGATCCTCTCTGGGGCCAACGTCCTGACTTTC. Protein sequence: CASRLGRILSGANVLTF.

The chain recombines TRBV20-1 with TRBJ1-2; 7 nucleotides line up with TRBD1. Germline lookup yields CDR1 DFQATT and CDR2 SNEGSKA (reference sequence). The trim removed 3 bases at V and 4 bases at J, leaving 11 bases unmatched. CDR3 length equals 15 residues. The CDR3 DNA reads TGCAGTGCTAGTTCACCGGGACAGCTCCTCTATGGCTACACCTTC. This codes for CSASSPGQLLYGYTF.

This chain joins TRBV5-1 and TRBJ1-4; 9 positions match TRBD1. The CDR3 has 16 amino acids. After removal of 0 bases from V and 7 bases from J, the junction contained 7 bases not matched to a gene. CDR1 is SGHRS, CDR2 YFSETQ, per germline. For the CDR3, the DNA is TGCGCCAGCAGCTTGGGACCCGGGACAGGGCTTGAAAAACTGTTTTTT. Encoded protein: CASSLGPGTGLEKLFF.

The CDR3 DNA reads as TGCGCCAGCAGCCAAGAGTTGACGGGTTCACCCCTCCACTTT. As protein: CASSQELTGSPLHF. The V and J genes are TRBV4-3 and TRBJ1-6; no definite D call. The CDR3 runs 14 residues. V was clipped by 0 bases and J by 9 bases, with 9 bases between them. Germline CDR1 LGHNA, CDR2 YSLEER.

V gene TRBV7-2 combines with J gene TRBJ1-4; 9 bases agree with TRBD1. The CDR3 length is 15 residues. CDR1 is SGHTA, CDR2 FQGNSA, per germline. V lost 0 bases to trimming and J lost 7 bases; unmatched junction nucleotides: 3. The CDR3 region is CASSLAGTGSEKLFF. The DNA of the CDR3 is TGTGCCAGCAGCTTAGCCGGGACAGGGAGTGAAAAACTGTTTTTT.

This clone appeared once. V gene TRBV30 combines with J gene TRBJ1-2; possibly TRBD1 for D (5 bases). Germline V CDR1 and CDR2: GTSNPN, SVGIG (reference sequence). This CDR3 has 13 amino acids. V lost 1 base to trimming and J lost 2 bases, with 8 bases between them. The CDR3 DNA is TGTGCCTGGAGTGACGGGGGAAACTATGGCTACACCTTC. Residues: CAWSDGGNYGYTF.

The chain couples TRBV4-3 to TRBJ2-1, with D possibly matching TRBD2 (6 bases). Germline V CDR1 and CDR2: LGHNA, YSLEER. CDR3 length: 18 amino acids. V was shortened by 0 bases and J by 4 bases, with 19 bases between the two germline ends. The CDR3 spells CASSQDGGPTAVYNEQFF. The CDR3, as DNA: TGCGCCAGCAGCCAAGACGGGGGTCCCACCGCGGTATACAATGAGCAGTTCTTC.

The V gene is TRBV5-4, the J gene TRBJ1-2, with unresolved D. Trimming removed 4 bases from V and 4 bases from J, with 14 bases in between. Germline CDR1 reads SGHNT; CDR2 reads YYREEE (reference sequence). The CDR3 is 14 residues long. The DNA of the CDR3 is TGTGCCAGCAGCCCCGATCTTGGGAGCTATGGCTACACCTTC. Translating it yields CASSPDLGSYGYTF.

J is TRBJ2-2 and V is TRBV6-2 or TRBV6-3; a possible D gene is TRBD2 (5 bases). V lost 0 bases, J lost 7 bases, and 18 bases lay in between. This CDR3 comprises 17 residues. Germline V gene sequence: CDR1 MNHEY, CDR2 SVGEGT. DNA for the CDR3: TGTGCCAGCAGTTACTCCCCCGGGGTAAAGTCAATCGGGGAGCTGTTTTTT. Translation: CASSYSPGVKSIGELFF.

V gene TRBV23-1 combines with J gene TRBJ1-1, with a tentative D call TRBD1 (6 bases). TRBV23-1 is annotated as an ORF whose role is uncertain. The CDR3 has 15 residues. V was pared by 8 bases and J by 5 bases, with 21 bases between. CDR3: CASPKSPGGPTEAFF. The CDR3 DNA follows: TGCGCCAGCCCCAAATCCCCCGGGGGGCCTACTGAAGCTTTCTTT.

V is TRBV30 and J is TRBJ1-2, with D possibly being TRBD1 (5 bases). Per the germline V gene, CDR1 is GTSNPN and CDR2 is SVGIG (reference sequence). The CDR3 has 11 residues. Here the CDR3 reads CGGEDNYGYTF. The DNA for the CDR3 is TGTGGGGGGGAGGACAACTATGGCTACACCTTC.

V gene TRBV4-3 combines with J gene TRBJ2-3; possibly TRBD2 for D (7 bases). The ends were cut back, 1 base at V and 1 base at J, with 12 bases in the middle. Germline CDR1 and CDR2: LGHNA and YSLEER. The CDR3 is 16 residues long. CDR3 region: CASSQGAGAGTDTQYF. Written as DNA, the CDR3 is TGCGCCAGCAGCCAAGGGGCGGGGGCCGGCACAGATACGCAGTATTTT.

The chain couples TRBV7-2 to TRBJ2-5; D is undetermined. Looked up from germline, CDR1 is SGHTA and CDR2 is FQGNSA. This CDR3 is built from 12 residues. The V gene lost 5 bases and the J gene lost 6 bases, with 10 bases spanning the gap. The CDR3 protein is CASSPGVQTQYF. In nucleotides, the CDR3 is TGTGCCAGCAGCCCGGGTGTTCAGACCCAGTACTTC.

The chain employs TRBV7-9 and TRBJ2-3; 9 nucleotides agree with TRBD2. Germline V gives CDR1 SEHNR, CDR2 FQNEAQ (reference sequence). V dropped 5 bases and J dropped 0; count of bases not matched to a gene: 9. The CDR3 has 17 amino acids. The chain's CDR3 is CASSPFNSGGSTDTQYF. The CDR3 region has the DNA TGTGCCAGCAGCCCCTTCAATAGCGGGGGAAGCACAGATACGCAGTATTTT.

The chain joins TRBV5-1 to TRBJ2-3; 8 bases fit TRBD1. The V gene end was trimmed by 10 bases and the J gene end by 5 bases; junction bases not matched to a gene: 12. Per the germline V gene, CDR1 is SGHRS and CDR2 is YFSETQ. CDR3 size: 14 residues. The CDR3 protein is CASAGTGQGDTQYF. The CDR3 nucleotides read TGCGCCTCGGCGGGGACAGGACAGGGAGATACGCAGTATTTT.

V and J are TRBV10-3 and TRBJ1-3, with 7 bases fitting TRBD1. CDR1 and CDR2 (germline): ENHRY, SYGVKD. This CDR3 has 14 amino acids. The V gene end was trimmed by 7 bases and the J gene end by 2 bases; junction bases not matched to a gene: 5. The CDR3 bases are TGTGCCATCAAACAGGGGCGCCCTGGAAACACCATATATTTT. Translating it yields CAIKQGRPGNTIYF.

CDR3 nucleotides: TGTGCCAGCAGCGTAGAGGGGAATGAGCAGTTCTTC. Amino acids: CASSVEGNEQFF. This chain links TRBV9 with TRBJ2-1; D is possibly TRBD1 (5 bases). Germline CDR1 is SGDLS and CDR2 is YYNGEE. With 0 bases removed from V and 7 bases from J, the gap between germline ends came to 5 bases. This CDR3 spans 12 amino acids. The variable domain in full, completed from reference TRBV9 and TRBJ2-1, reads DSGVTQTPKHLITATGQRVTLRCSPRSGDLSVYWYQQSLDQGLQFLIQYYNGEERAKGNILERFSAQQFPDLHSELNLSSLELGDSALYFCASSVEGNEQFFGPGTRLTVL.

The chain carries TRBV2 and TRBJ2-3; no definite D call. CDR3 length equals 15 residues. V gave up 2 bases and J gave up 6 bases, with 15 bases separating them. The germline gives CDR1 SNHLY, CDR2 FYNNEI. CDR3 amino acids: CASSELTSPRDTQYF. CDR3 DNA: TGTGCCAGCAGTGAACTGACCTCGCCGAGGGATACGCAGTATTTT.

V usage is TRBV10-2 and J usage is TRBJ2-6; D gene uncertain. The CDR3 consists of 13 residues. The ends were cut back, 8 bases at V and 0 bases at J, with 5 bases in the middle. From germline, CDR1 is WSHSY and CDR2 SAAADI. For the CDR3, the DNA is TGCGCCAGCCAGTACTCTGGGGCCAACGTCCTGACTTTC. Translating it yields CASQYSGANVLTF.

V and J are TRBV5-6 and TRBJ2-1, with D tentatively TRBD2 (5 bases). Trimming removed 5 bases at V and 0 bases at J, with 12 bases between. This CDR3 has 15 amino acids. The germline gives CDR1 SGHDT, CDR2 YYEEEE. CDR3 region: CASRLGRSSYNEQFF. In DNA, the CDR3 is TGTGCCAGCAGACTAGGACGGAGCTCCTACAATGAGCAGTTCTTC.

This chain links TRBV2 with TRBJ1-1, with D possibly being TRBD1 (6 bases). The V gene lost 8 bases and the J gene lost 6 bases, with 22 bases spanning the gap. The CDR3 contains 15 residues. Germline V gene sequence: CDR1 SNHLY, CDR2 FYNNEI. The CDR3 region is CASGGDNPRGPEAFF. In nucleotides, the CDR3 is TGTGCCAGCGGGGGCGATAATCCGAGGGGCCCTGAAGCTTTCTTT.

This chain uses TRBV3-1 (or the pseudogene TRBV3-2) with TRBJ2-3; D is perhaps TRBD2 (6 bases). V gave up 0 bases and J gave up 1 base, with 14 bases separating them. The CDR3 loop spans 17 amino acids. CDR1 is LGHDT and CDR2 is YNNKEL in the germline V gene (reference sequence). CDR3 in amino acids: CASSQDSGPPGTDTQYF. DNA for the CDR3: TGTGCCAGCAGCCAAGATAGCGGTCCTCCTGGCACAGATACGCAGTATTTT.